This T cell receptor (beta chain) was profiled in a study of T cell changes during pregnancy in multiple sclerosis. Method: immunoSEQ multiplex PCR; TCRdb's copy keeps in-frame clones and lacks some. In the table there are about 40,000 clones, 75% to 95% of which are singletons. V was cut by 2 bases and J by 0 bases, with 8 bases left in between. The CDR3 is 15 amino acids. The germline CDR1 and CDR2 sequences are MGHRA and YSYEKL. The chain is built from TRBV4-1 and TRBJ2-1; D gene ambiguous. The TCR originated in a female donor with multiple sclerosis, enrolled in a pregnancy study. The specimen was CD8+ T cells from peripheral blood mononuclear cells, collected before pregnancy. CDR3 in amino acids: CASSQSRSSYNEQFF. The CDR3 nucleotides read TGCGCCAGCAGCCAATCACGTAGCTCCTACAATGAGCAGTTCTTC.